These T cell receptor beta chains were read from a single sample in a study of blood T cell repertoires in COVID-19. Using immunoSEQ multiplex PCR, the repertoire was profiled, and TCRdb retains in-frame clones only, with some absent. The sample lists about 130,000 clones, roughly 87% occurring once. Sequenced sample: peripheral blood. Receptors were obtained from a woman of 80 years or more with acute or convalescent COVID-19. Each CDR3 is given with its conserved first and last residue. Each record gives: clone size, D gene, J gene, V gene, CDR3 protein, CDR3 DNA. The D gene is left open where the match is weak. Clone size is stated in some rows and not others, as once, few, many or a class when expanded.

-,TRBD1,TRBJ1-1,TRBV7-3,CASSPGTVNTEAFF,TGTGCCAGCAGCCCCGGGACAGTGAACACTGAAGCTTTCTTT
-,-,TRBJ1-1,TRBV6-5,CASIPDIGRTEAFF,TGTGCCAGCATCCCAGACATCGGAAGGACTGAAGCTTTCTTT
-,TRBD1,TRBJ1-4,TRBV7-9,CASSRTGDHEKLFF,TGTGCCAGCAGCCGGACAGGGGATCATGAAAAACTGTTTTTT
-,-,TRBJ1-1,TRBV3-1/TRBV3-2,CASSQAGVSAFF,TGTGCCAGCAGCCAAGCAGGGGTCTCGGCTTTCTTT
-,-,TRBJ1-2,TRBV3-1/TRBV3-2,CASSPGDFGYGYTF,TGTGCCAGCAGCCCCGGGGATTTCGGATATGGCTACACCTTC
-,TRBD1,TRBJ2-7,TRBV7-2,CASSFLHRGNEQYF,TGTGCCAGCAGCTTCTTGCACAGGGGTAACGAGCAGTACTTC
-,-,TRBJ2-7,TRBV20-1,CSASLSFSRISYEQYF,TGCAGTGCTAGTCTCTCTTTTAGTCGCATCTCCTACGAGCAGTACTTC
few,TRBD1,TRBJ1-3,TRBV28,CASSGSGTEGNTIYF,TGTGCCAGCAGTGGTTCCGGGACAGAAGGAAACACCATATATTTT
once,-,TRBJ1-5,TRBV29-1,CSVRVRGNQPQHF,TGCAGCGTTCGGGTCCGGGGCAATCAGCCCCAGCATTTT
-,TRBD1,TRBJ1-1,TRBV27,CASSLYLQGANTEAFF,TGTGCCAGCAGTTTATATCTACAGGGGGCTAACACTGAAGCTTTCTTT
-,-,TRBJ1-2,TRBV11-2,CASSFETRSGYTF,TGTGCCAGCAGCTTTGAGACTAGGTCTGGCTACACCTTC
-,TRBD1,TRBJ2-2,TRBV29-1,CSVASDWDRGIGELFF,TGCAGCGTTGCGAGTGACTGGGACAGGGGAATCGGGGAGCTGTTTTTT
-,-,TRBJ1-2,TRBV7-2,CASSLDRTKNYF,TGTGCCAGCAGCCTCGACAGGACAAAAAATTATTTC
once,-,TRBJ1-6,TRBV2,CASSGRTEGHSPLHF,TGTGCCAGCAGTGGTAGGACTGAGGGTCATTCACCCCTCCACTTT
-,-,TRBJ2-2,TRBV7-9,CATSSTGNTGELFF,TGTGCCACCTCCTCCACGGGGAACACCGGGGAGCTGTTTTTT
-,-,TRBJ1-5,TRBV3-1/TRBV3-2,CAIFNQPQHF,TGTGCCATCTTCAATCAGCCCCAGCATTTT
-,-,TRBJ1-2,TRBV12-3/TRBV12-4,CASSRAGGYGYTF,TGTGCCAGCAGTCGGGCGGGGGGCTATGGCTACACCTTC
-,-,TRBJ1-6,TRBV19,CASTRGPRGSYNSPLHF,TGTGCCAGTACCCGCGGGCCCCGTGGGTCCTATAATTCACCCCTCCACTTT
-,-,TRBJ1-1,TRBV7-2,CASSLNRGANTEAFF,TGTGCCAGCAGCCTCAACCGAGGAGCTAACACTGAAGCTTTCTTT
-,-,TRBJ2-5,TRBV10-2,CASSESSETQYF,TGCGCCAGCAGTGAGTCGAGTGAGACCCAGTACTTC
-,TRBD1,TRBJ2-7,TRBV5-1,CASSPGTGGSYEQYF,TGCGCCAGCAGCCCAGGGACAGGGGGCTCCTACGAGCAGTACTTC
-,-,TRBJ2-1,TRBV6-5,CASSYSGTTNEQFF,TGTGCCAGCAGTTATTCCGGGACAACAAATGAGCAGTTCTTC
-,-,TRBJ1-6,TRBV6-2/TRBV6-3,CASSRLTGTENSPLHF,TGTGCCAGCAGCCGGCTTACAGGCACGGAAAATTCACCCCTCCACTTT
-,-,TRBJ1-2,TRBV27,CASSFRGGYGYTF,TGTGCCAGCAGTTTTCGAGGAGGGTATGGCTACACCTTC
-,-,TRBJ2-1,TRBV6-5,CASSTSTGEQFF,TGTGCCAGCAGCACTTCTACGGGGGAGCAGTTCTTC
-,-,TRBJ1-2,TRBV19,CASSITAGIIYGYTF,TGTGCCAGTAGTATAACAGCAGGGATTATTTATGGCTACACCTTC
once,-,TRBJ2-3,TRBV5-1,CASSLDRGRGTQYF,TGCGCCAGCAGCTTGGACCGGGGTCGGGGTACGCAGTATTTT
-,-,TRBJ1-5,TRBV12-5,CASGLSNLGSQPQHF,TGTGCTAGTGGTTTATCGAATCTAGGGAGCCAGCCCCAGCATTTT
-,TRBD1,TRBJ1-1,TRBV3-1/TRBV3-2,CASSQREGAGEAFF,TGTGCCAGCAGCCAAAGAGAGGGGGCAGGGGAAGCTTTCTTT
once,TRBD1,TRBJ2-5,TRBV3-1/TRBV3-2,CASSPTTGSETQYF,TGTGCCAGCAGCCCTACGACAGGGTCGGAGACCCAGTACTTC
-,TRBD1,TRBJ1-6,TRBV28,CASNGQVSPLHF,TGTGCCAGCAATGGACAGGTCTCACCCCTCCACTTT
-,-,TRBJ2-5,TRBV6-5,CASSYSRETQYF,TGTGCCAGCAGTTACTCCAGAGAGACCCAGTACTTC
-,-,TRBJ1-1,TRBV9,CASSSNPTGRTEAFF,TGTGCCAGCAGCTCCAACCCAACAGGTCGGACTGAAGCTTTCTTT
-,TRBD2,TRBJ2-3,TRBV7-2,CASSGSGGTDTQYF,TGTGCCAGCAGCGGTAGCGGGGGCACAGATACGCAGTATTTT
-,-,TRBJ2-1,TRBV7-2,CASSLGFRRTYNEQFF,TGTGCCAGCAGCTTAGGTTTCCGGAGGACCTACAATGAGCAGTTCTTC
-,TRBD1,TRBJ2-3,TRBV27,CASSTSRTGDVWYTQYF,TGTGCCAGCTCTACCTCCCGAACAGGGGATGTTTGGTATACGCAGTATTTT
-,-,TRBJ1-3,TRBV18,CASSPPATTSGNTIYF,TGTGCCAGCTCACCACCCGCGACAACGTCTGGAAACACCATATATTTT
-,-,TRBJ2-3,TRBV20-1,CSARGGGPHLF,TGCAGTGCTAGAGGGGGCGGACCTCACCTTTTT
-,-,TRBJ1-2,TRBV7-9,CASSLGLSYGYTF,TGTGCCAGCAGCTTGGGCCTGAGCTATGGCTACACCTTC
-,TRBD1,TRBJ2-2,TRBV18,CASSIGQGAGNTGELFF,TGTGCCAGCTCTATTGGACAGGGGGCCGGGAACACCGGGGAGCTGTTTTTT
-,-,TRBJ2-4,TRBV11-1,CASSIQGAKNIQYF,TGTGCCAGCAGCATCCAGGGGGCCAAAAACATTCAGTACTTC
-,TRBD1,TRBJ1-2,TRBV7-3,CASSRTGGEFYGYTF,TGTGCCAGCAGCAGGACAGGGGGAGAATTCTATGGCTACACCTTC
once,TRBD1,TRBJ1-3,TRBV5-5,CASSFQGAGNTIYF,TGTGCCAGCAGCTTTCAGGGGGCTGGAAACACCATATATTTT
-,-,TRBJ1-1,TRBV27,CASSWGGMRTEAFF,TGTGCCAGCAGTTGGGGGGGAATGAGGACTGAAGCTTTCTTT
-,TRBD1,TRBJ1-2,TRBV6-5,CASRPSGTAYGYTF,TGTGCCAGCAGGCCCTCCGGGACAGCCTATGGCTACACCTTC